Listed below are T cell receptor beta chains from one sample, sequenced in a study of OX40 agonist ivuxolimab in advanced cancers. Only in-frame clones appear in the TCRdb table, and some are missing; sequencing was by immunoSEQ multiplex PCR. The top ten clones hold less than 15% of a sample with fewer than 30,000 clones, roughly 76% of them seen once. The sequencing used CD4+ or CD8+ T cells sorted from blood, collected in a trial of the OX40 agonist ivuxolimab. These receptors all stem from an adult with an advanced solid tumor such as melanoma, head and neck, liver or kidney cancer. The CDR3 runs from the conserved cysteine through the conserved F or W. Each record gives: V gene, clone size, J gene, D gene, CDR3 protein, CDR3 DNA. A D gene is named only where the DNA matches it firmly. Clone size is shown for a subset of rows, as once, few, many or a class of expanded clone.

TRBV9	once	TRBJ2-2	NA	CASSVDANRELFF	TGTGCCAGCAGCGTAGATGCGAACAGGGAGCTGTTTTTT
TRBV9	NA	TRBJ2-2	TRBD1	CASSIQGANTGELFF	TGTGCCAGCAGCATACAGGGGGCGAACACCGGGGAGCTGTTTTTT
TRBV4-2	NA	TRBJ1-1	NA	CASSPQGGALNTEAFF	TGTGCCAGCAGCCCACAGGGAGGGGCCTTGAACACTGAAGCTTTCTTT
TRBV5-5	NA	TRBJ2-7	TRBD1	CASSLGQGGYEQYF	TGTGCCAGCAGCTTAGGACAGGGTGGTTACGAGCAGTACTTC
TRBV4-3	NA	TRBJ2-7	NA	CASSQGGTGFYEQYF	TGCGCCAGCAGCCAAGGGGGGACGGGTTTCTACGAGCAGTACTTC
TRBV10-2	NA	TRBJ2-1	TRBD1	CASGQTGVGNEQFF	TGCGCCAGCGGGCAGACAGGGGTAGGCAATGAGCAGTTCTTC
TRBV19	NA	TRBJ2-3	TRBD2	CASKTSGGSTDTQYF	TGTGCCAGTAAGACTAGCGGGGGCAGCACAGATACGCAGTATTTT
TRBV27	NA	TRBJ2-1	TRBD2	CASSFSGGDTQFF	TGTGCCAGCAGTTTTAGCGGGGGGGATACTCAGTTCTTC
TRBV6-1	once	TRBJ2-7	NA	CASSEAGGSYEQYF	TGTGCCAGCAGTGAAGCTGGGGGGAGCTACGAGCAGTACTTC
TRBV5-4	NA	TRBJ1-1	TRBD1	CASSHRRGPEAFF	TGTGCCAGCAGCCACCGCAGGGGGCCTGAAGCTTTCTTT
TRBV30	NA	TRBJ2-7	TRBD1	CAWSRDSHEQYF	TGTGCCTGGTCACGGGACAGCCACGAGCAGTACTTC
TRBV7-3	once	TRBJ2-1	NA	CASSLTEANNEQFF	TGTGCCAGCAGCTTAACAGAGGCCAACAATGAGCAGTTCTTC
TRBV7-9	NA	TRBJ1-5	NA	CASSLARWGAGNQPQHF	TGTGCCAGCAGCTTAGCGCGATGGGGGGCCGGGAATCAGCCCCAGCATTTT
TRBV4-3	NA	TRBJ2-3	TRBD1	CASSQGPGQITDTQYF	TGCGCCAGCAGCCAGGGTCCGGGACAGATTACAGATACGCAGTATTTT
TRBV4-3	NA	TRBJ1-1	NA	CASSQDFPGNTEAFF	TGCGCCAGCAGCCAAGATTTCCCGGGGAACACTGAAGCTTTCTTT
TRBV5-4	NA	TRBJ1-2	NA	CASSLQGNYGYTF	TGTGCCAGCAGCTTACAGGGTAACTATGGCTACACCTTC
TRBV9	NA	TRBJ2-3	NA	CASSGQGGSSTDTQYF	TGTGCCAGCAGCGGGCAAGGAGGGTCTAGCACAGATACGCAGTATTTT
TRBV9	NA	TRBJ2-3	NA	CASSVGAGDTDTQYF	TGTGCCAGCAGCGTAGGGGCAGGAGACACAGATACGCAGTATTTT
TRBV7-9	NA	TRBJ2-5	NA	CASSSKEFQETQYF	TGTGCCAGCAGCTCCAAGGAATTCCAAGAGACCCAGTACTTC
TRBV9	NA	TRBJ1-2	NA	CASNHNNYGYTF	TGTGCCAGCAACCACAATAACTATGGCTACACCTTC
TRBV7-6	NA	TRBJ2-6	NA	CASSPTGVSGANVLTF	TGTGCCAGCAGCCCTACGGGGGTCTCTGGGGCCAACGTCCTGACTTTC
TRBV7-8	once	TRBJ1-1	NA	CASSLAGEVNTEAFF	TGTGCCAGCAGCTTAGCGGGGGAAGTGAACACTGAAGCTTTCTTT
TRBV2	NA	TRBJ1-4	TRBD1	CASSEGQGYEKLFF	TGTGCCAGCAGTGAGGGACAGGGTTATGAAAAACTGTTTTTT
TRBV7-9	medium-sized	TRBJ2-3	NA	CASSLRPAWPDTQYF	TGTGCCAGCAGCTTAAGACCTGCCTGGCCAGATACGCAGTATTTT
TRBV13	once	TRBJ2-6	TRBD1	CASSPVPGQASGSGANVLTF	TGTGCCAGCAGCCCCGTCCCGGGACAGGCCAGCGGCTCTGGGGCCAACGTCCTGACTTTC
TRBV6-5	NA	TRBJ2-5	NA	CASSYSGGRETQYF	TGTGCCAGCAGTTACTCCGGGGGTAGGGAGACCCAGTACTTC
TRBV4-1	once	TRBJ2-1	TRBD2	CASSQGGLAARDEQFF	TGCGCCAGCAGCCAAGGGGGCCTAGCGGCCAGGGATGAGCAGTTCTTC
TRBV6-6	NA	TRBJ1-1	TRBD1	CASRLQGVNTEAFF	TGTGCCAGCAGGCTGCAGGGGGTGAACACTGAAGCTTTCTTT
TRBV7-6	NA	TRBJ1-1	NA	CASSSIMNTEAFF	TGTGCCAGCAGCTCTATTATGAACACTGAAGCTTTCTTT